This T cell receptor beta chain was observed in a study of brain T cells in children with intractable seizures. V gave up 0 bases and J gave up 2 bases, with 8 bases separating them. This CDR3 spans 14 amino acids. CDR1 and CDR2 (germline): MNHEY, SMNVEV (reference sequence). TCRdb's table, derived via immunoSEQ multiplex PCR, lists solely in-frame clones and lacks some. The sample yields 340,000 or so clones, over 85% seen once. Specified time point: blood from clinic visit 5 months post-surgery; TSC patient then seizure free. Study-level findings and limits: HCMV serostatus was not known, and viral specificity came from CDR3 similarity only.

A note on this clone: What it recognizes is unknown.

The sample in question was peripheral blood, obtained around 5 months after surgery. The source of this sequence is a boy younger than two with tuberous sclerosis and intractable seizures. This sequence joins TRBV27 and TRBJ2-7; D unresolved. This chain's CDR3 is CASSLSGRAYEQYF. CDR3 nucleotide sequence: TGTGCCAGCAGTTTATCGGGCCGCGCCTACGAGCAGTACTTC.